Sequencing of this TCR beta chain was carried out in a study of T cell responses to AZD1222 COVID-19 vaccine. Study outcomes and limitations: White British ancestry dominated among donors, who included more females, and clonal diversity was possibly underestimated.

This CDR3 comprises 16 residues. The V gene lost 2 bases and the J gene lost 5 bases, with 16 bases spanning the gap. The germline V gene has CDR1 ENHRY and CDR2 SYGVKD. Sequencing used immunoSEQ multiplex PCR; TCRdb keeps in-frame clones, though not all of them. Here the sample spans 100,000 to 150,000 clones, around 88% being singletons. Of note for this clone: As yet, its antigen is unknown.

The sequencing here drew on peripheral blood, taken on day 0 of MenACWY control vaccination. The rearrangement uses TRBV10-3 and TRBJ1-5; maybe TRBD1 (5 bases). The source is an adult in good health. The CDR3 reads CAISEEGPANDQPQHF. CDR3 DNA: TGTGCCATCAGTGAGGAGGGGCCTGCCAATGATCAGCCCCAGCATTTT.